A selection of T cell receptor beta chains follows, all from one sample in a study of cytomegalovirus exposure and HLA in healthy donors. Sequencing was performed with immunoSEQ multiplex PCR; in TCRdb, only in-frame clones are kept and a portion is missing. The sample comprises hundreds of thousands of clones, roughly 88% of which are singletons, and roughly 0.66% rests with the top ten. The sample comprised PBMCs. These TCRs come from a boy aged 2 to 9 in good health and CMV-seronegative. The CDR3 runs from the conserved cysteine through the conserved F or W. The D gene is left open where the match is weak. Rows may omit the clone size; those that give it use once, few, many or a size class.

clone size	D gene	V gene	J gene	CDR3 DNA	CDR3 protein
NA	NA	TRBV29-1	TRBJ1-1	TGCAGCGTTGAAGAAGGGGCGATCGCTTTCTTT	CSVEEGAIAFF
NA	NA	TRBV30	TRBJ1-1	TGTGCCTGGAGCCAGGTAAACACTGAAGCTTTCTTT	CAWSQVNTEAFF
NA	NA	TRBV11-2	TRBJ1-4	TGTGCCAGCAGCACAAGAGCCGGGACAAATGAAAAACTGTTTTTT	CASSTRAGTNEKLFF
once	NA	TRBV2	TRBJ1-6	TGTGCCAGCAGACTAGGAGGACAGTTTTATAATTCACCCCTCCACTTT	CASRLGGQFYNSPLHF
few	TRBD2	TRBV5-6	TRBJ2-7	TGTGCCAGCAGGCAGGGACTAGGAAGGGAGCAGTACTTC	CASRQGLGREQYF
NA	NA	TRBV7-2	TRBJ1-2	TGTGCCAGCAGCCCTATCAATGGCTACACCTTC	CASSPINGYTF
NA	NA	TRBV6-5	TRBJ2-4	TGTGCCAGCAGTTATTCCGTACTAGCCAAAAACATTCAGTACTTC	CASSYSVLAKNIQYF
NA	TRBD2	TRBV2	TRBJ2-3	TGTGCCAGCAGTCCTCGGACTAGCCCAGAGGGATATACGCAGTATTTT	CASSPRTSPEGYTQYF
NA	TRBD2	TRBV5-1	TRBJ2-3	TGCGCCAGCAGCTTGTGGCGGGGGGGCCTGGATACGCAGTATTTT	CASSLWRGGLDTQYF
NA	NA	TRBV30	TRBJ2-5	TGTGCCTGGAGAAGAGGAGAGACCCAGTACTTC	CAWRRGETQYF
NA	NA	TRBV5-1	TRBJ2-7	TGCGCCAGCAGCTTGACCAGGACCTACGAGCAGTACTTC	CASSLTRTYEQYF
once	NA	TRBV27	TRBJ1-2	TGTGCCAGCAGTCATTCCCCAGGCTACTATGGCTACACCTTC	CASSHSPGYYGYTF
once	TRBD1	TRBV27	TRBJ1-5	TGTGCCAGCAGTCCTGGGACAGGGGGCAATCAGCCCCAGCATTTT	CASSPGTGGNQPQHF
NA	NA	TRBV4-1	TRBJ2-7	TGCGCCAGCAGCCAAGTGGGAGATTCCACCTACGAGCAGTACTTC	CASSQVGDSTYEQYF
few	TRBD1	TRBV7-9	TRBJ1-5	TGTGCCAGCAGCCTCGGACAGGCCTCCAATCAGCCCCAGCATTTT	CASSLGQASNQPQHF
NA	TRBD1	TRBV6-4	TRBJ1-1	TGTGCCAGCAGGAAGGACAGGTTGAACACTGAAGCTTTCTTT	CASRKDRLNTEAFF
NA	NA	TRBV12-5	TRBJ1-1	TGTGCTAGTGGTTTGGCGGCGGGTCTGAACACTGAAGCTTTCTTT	CASGLAAGLNTEAFF
NA	NA	TRBV5-1	TRBJ2-3	TGCGCCAGCAGCCCTGGACAGCCCACAGATACGCAGTATTTT	CASSPGQPTDTQYF
NA	TRBD1	TRBV10-3	TRBJ2-5	TGTGCCATCAGTGAGCAGGGCAGGGGGCAAGAGACCCAGTACTTC	CAISEQGRGQETQYF
NA	TRBD2	TRBV5-1	TRBJ2-7	TGCGCCAGCCGACTAGCGGGAGCGTACGAGCAGTACTTC	CASRLAGAYEQYF
NA	TRBD1	TRBV19	TRBJ1-1	TGTGCCAGTAAGGAGAGAGGGGGCAACTCCACTGAAGCTTTCTTT	CASKERGGNSTEAFF
NA	NA	TRBV19	TRBJ2-3	TGTGCCAGTAGTATGGGGGGACCTTACACAGATACGCAGTATTTT	CASSMGGPYTDTQYF
NA	TRBD2	TRBV9	TRBJ2-2	TGTGCCAGCAGCGTACCGGTTAGCGGGGGGGCATCGGGGGAGCTGTTTTTT	CASSVPVSGGASGELFF
few	NA	TRBV5-6	TRBJ1-1	TGTGCCAGCAGCTTGGGGGTAGGGGCCCCTGAAGCTTTCTTT	CASSLGVGAPEAFF
NA	TRBD2	TRBV5-1	TRBJ2-7	TGCGCCAGCAGGGGCGGGAGTTTGGCCCACGAGCAGTACTTC	CASRGGSLAHEQYF
NA	TRBD1	TRBV11-2	TRBJ2-7	TGTGCCAGCAGCGTCGGGACAGACTACGAGCAGTACTTC	CASSVGTDYEQYF
NA	TRBD2	TRBV10-3	TRBJ2-7	TGTGCCATCAGTGAGGATAGCGGGATTGGTGAGCAGTACTTC	CAISEDSGIGEQYF
NA	TRBD2	TRBV14	TRBJ2-5	TGTGCCAGCAGCCTAAGCGGGGTTCGCGAGACCCAGTACTTC	CASSLSGVRETQYF
few	NA	TRBV4-1	TRBJ2-2	TGCGCCAGCAGCCAGTTAACAGGGAACACCGGGGAGCTGTTTTTT	CASSQLTGNTGELFF
NA	TRBD1	TRBV2	TRBJ2-3	TGTGCCAGCAGTGATGGTGGACAGGTAGGAGATACGCAGTATTTT	CASSDGGQVGDTQYF
NA	NA	TRBV30	TRBJ2-7	TGTGCCTGGAGTGTAACAGTGTCTTACTACGAGCAGTACTTC	CAWSVTVSYYEQYF
NA	NA	TRBV9	TRBJ2-7	TGTGCCAGCAGCGTAGTCATTGGGGGGCCCACTAGCGTGGACGCCTACGAGCAGTACTTC	CASSVVIGGPTSVDAYEQYF
NA	NA	TRBV19	TRBJ1-2	TGTGCCAGTAGTATAGAGGCGGCAGGGGTGAACTATGGCTACACCTTC	CASSIEAAGVNYGYTF
NA	TRBD2	TRBV5-4	TRBJ2-3	TGTGCCAGCAGCTTTCTTCGGGGGGGGACAGATACGCAGTATTTT	CASSFLRGGTDTQYF
once	NA	TRBV30	TRBJ1-6	TGTGCCTGGACCGATGTATTTGTGATATCTCTAACGAGCTCCTATAATTCACCCCTCCACTTT	CAWTDVFVISLTSSYNSPLHF
NA	NA	TRBV5-6	TRBJ2-1	TGTGCCAGCAGCTTGTTTAGTGAGCAGTTCTTC	CASSLFSEQFF
NA	TRBD1	TRBV6-5	TRBJ1-2	TGTGCCAGCAGTTCCCGACAGGGGGCCTATGGCTACACCTTC	CASSSRQGAYGYTF
NA	NA	TRBV19	TRBJ1-5	TGTGCCAGTAGTATGCCAAGACATGGCAGGAACAATCAGCCCCAGCATTTT	CASSMPRHGRNNQPQHF
NA	NA	TRBV18	TRBJ2-5	TGTGCCAGCTCGTTTCTTCAAGAGACCCAGTACTTC	CASSFLQETQYF
NA	TRBD1	TRBV7-9	TRBJ2-3	TGTGCCAGCAGTGATACGACAGGGTCCACAGATACGCAGTATTTT	CASSDTTGSTDTQYF
NA	TRBD2	TRBV30	TRBJ2-5	TGTGCCTGGAGTGCGCGGACTAGCGGGGTAAAAGAGACCCAGTACTTC	CAWSARTSGVKETQYF
NA	NA	TRBV5-4	TRBJ2-5	TGTGCCAGCAGCTTGGATTTCGCTAACCAAGAGACCCAGTACTTC	CASSLDFANQETQYF
NA	NA	TRBV14	TRBJ2-7	TGTGCCAGCAGCCAAGGCCGGGACTACGAGCAGTACTTC	CASSQGRDYEQYF
NA	NA	TRBV6-1	TRBJ2-7	TGTGCCAGCAGCCTCGAGGCAGCGAGCTACTACGAGCAGTACTTC	CASSLEAASYYEQYF
NA	TRBD2	TRBV6-1	TRBJ2-7	TGTGCCAGCAGGACTAGCGGGATCTACGAGCAGTACTTC	CASRTSGIYEQYF
NA	NA	TRBV27	TRBJ1-1	TGTGCCAGCAGTCCATCACCGGGGGGCGGAACTGAAGCTTTCTTT	CASSPSPGGGTEAFF
NA	NA	TRBV10-3	TRBJ1-4	TGTGCCATCAGTGGGAGCGGCGAAAAACTGTTTTTT	CAISGSGEKLFF
NA	NA	TRBV7-9	TRBJ2-7	TGTGCCAGCAGCTCAGTTCCCCCAAAGCAGTACTTC	CASSSVPPKQYF
NA	NA	TRBV19	TRBJ2-1	TGTGCCAGTAGTATCCCCGGGACACTGTACAATGAGCAGTTCTTC	CASSIPGTLYNEQFF
NA	TRBD1	TRBV6-6	TRBJ1-1	TGTGCCAGCACCCCGGACAGGGGCCTCATGAACACTGAAGCTTTCTTT	CASTPDRGLMNTEAFF
NA	NA	TRBV19	TRBJ2-3	TGTGCCAGTAAGGAGCTCCGCACAGATACGCAGTATTTT	CASKELRTDTQYF
NA	NA	TRBV19	TRBJ2-2	TGTGCCACCAGGGGTACCGGGGAGCTGTTTTTT	CATRGTGELFF
few	TRBD1	TRBV2	TRBJ1-6	TGTGCCAGCACCGGGACAGGAAATTCACCCCTCCACTTT	CASTGTGNSPLHF
NA	NA	TRBV7-8	TRBJ2-7	TGTGCCAGCAGCGCGAGTGGGCCTGCCTACGAGCAGTACTTC	CASSASGPAYEQYF